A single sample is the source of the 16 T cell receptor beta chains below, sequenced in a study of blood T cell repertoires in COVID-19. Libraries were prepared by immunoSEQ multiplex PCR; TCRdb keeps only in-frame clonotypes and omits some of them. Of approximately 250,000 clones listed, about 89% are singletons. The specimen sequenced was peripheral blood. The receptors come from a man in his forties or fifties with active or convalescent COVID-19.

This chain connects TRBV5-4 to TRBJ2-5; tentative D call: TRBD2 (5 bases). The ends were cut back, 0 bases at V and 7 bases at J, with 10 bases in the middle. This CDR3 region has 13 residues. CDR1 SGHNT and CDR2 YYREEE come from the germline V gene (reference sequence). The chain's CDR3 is CASSLGQEGTQYF. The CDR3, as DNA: TGTGCCAGCAGCTTGGGACAAGAGGGGACCCAGTACTTC.

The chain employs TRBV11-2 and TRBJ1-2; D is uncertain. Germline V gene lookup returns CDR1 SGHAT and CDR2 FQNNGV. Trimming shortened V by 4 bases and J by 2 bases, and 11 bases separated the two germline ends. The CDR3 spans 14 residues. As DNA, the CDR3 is TGTGCCAGCAGCTATGGCAGGCGAAACTATGGCTACACCTTC. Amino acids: CASSYGRRNYGYTF.

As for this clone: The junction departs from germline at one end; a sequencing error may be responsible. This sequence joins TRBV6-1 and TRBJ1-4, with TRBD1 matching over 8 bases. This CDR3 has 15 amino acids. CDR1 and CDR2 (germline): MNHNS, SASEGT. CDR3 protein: CASREGGQGSEKLFF. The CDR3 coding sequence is TGTGCCAGCAGAGAAGGAGGACAGGGTTCTGAAAAACTGTTTTTT.

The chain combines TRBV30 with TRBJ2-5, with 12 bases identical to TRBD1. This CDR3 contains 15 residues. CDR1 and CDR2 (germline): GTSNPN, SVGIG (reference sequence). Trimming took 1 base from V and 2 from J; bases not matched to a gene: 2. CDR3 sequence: CAWSAGQGAQETQYF. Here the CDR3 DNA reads TGTGCCTGGAGTGCGGGACAGGGGGCACAAGAGACCCAGTACTTC.

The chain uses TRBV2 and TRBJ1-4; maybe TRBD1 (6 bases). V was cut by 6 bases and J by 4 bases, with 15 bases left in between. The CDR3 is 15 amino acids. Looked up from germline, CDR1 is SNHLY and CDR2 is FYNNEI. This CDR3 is CASRETGSDNEKLFF. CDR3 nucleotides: TGTGCCAGCAGGGAGACAGGATCGGATAATGAAAAACTGTTTTTT.

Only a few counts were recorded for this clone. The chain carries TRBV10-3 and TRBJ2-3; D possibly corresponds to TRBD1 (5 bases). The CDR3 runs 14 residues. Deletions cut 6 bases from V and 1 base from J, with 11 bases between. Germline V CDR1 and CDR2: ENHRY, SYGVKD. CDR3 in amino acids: CAISAWGGTDTQYF. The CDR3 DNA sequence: TGTGCCATCAGCGCCTGGGGCGGCACAGATACGCAGTATTTT.

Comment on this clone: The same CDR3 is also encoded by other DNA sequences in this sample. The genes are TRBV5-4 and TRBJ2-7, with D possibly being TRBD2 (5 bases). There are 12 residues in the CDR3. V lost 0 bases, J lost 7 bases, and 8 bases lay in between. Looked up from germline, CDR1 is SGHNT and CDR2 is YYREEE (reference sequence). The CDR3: CASSLGSGEQYF. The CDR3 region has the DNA TGTGCCAGCAGCTTGGGGTCGGGGGAGCAGTACTTC. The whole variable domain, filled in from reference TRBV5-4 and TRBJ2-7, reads ETGVTQSPTHLIKTRGQQVTLRCSSQSGHNTVSWYQQALGQGPQFIFQYYREEENGRGNFPPRFSGLQFPNYSSELNVNALELDDSALYLCASSLGSGEQYFGPGTRLTVT.

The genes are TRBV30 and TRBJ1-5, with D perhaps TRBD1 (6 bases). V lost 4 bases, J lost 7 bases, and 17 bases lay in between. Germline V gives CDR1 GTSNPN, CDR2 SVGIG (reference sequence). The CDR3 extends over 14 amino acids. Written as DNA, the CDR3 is TGTGCCTGGAACCCTTCTGGGGGCAGGCAGCCCCAGCATTTT. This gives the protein CAWNPSGGRQPQHF.

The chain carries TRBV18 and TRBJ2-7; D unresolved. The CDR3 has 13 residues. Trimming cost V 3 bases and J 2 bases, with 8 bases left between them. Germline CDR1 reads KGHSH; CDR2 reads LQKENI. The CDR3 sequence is CASSPTSAYEQYF. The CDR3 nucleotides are TGTGCCAGCTCACCGACATCCGCCTACGAGCAGTACTTC.

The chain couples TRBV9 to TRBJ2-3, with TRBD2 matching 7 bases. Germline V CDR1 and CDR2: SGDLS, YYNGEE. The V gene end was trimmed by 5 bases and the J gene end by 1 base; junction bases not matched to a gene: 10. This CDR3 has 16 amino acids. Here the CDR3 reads CASSSGRSLRTDTQYF. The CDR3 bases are TGTGCCAGCAGTAGCGGGCGGTCGCTCCGCACAGATACGCAGTATTTT. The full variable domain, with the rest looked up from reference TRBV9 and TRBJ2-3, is DSGVTQTPKHLITATGQRVTLRCSPRSGDLSVYWYQQSLDQGLQFLIQYYNGEERAKGNILERFSAQQFPDLHSELNLSSLELGDSALYFCASSSGRSLRTDTQYFGPGTRLTVL.

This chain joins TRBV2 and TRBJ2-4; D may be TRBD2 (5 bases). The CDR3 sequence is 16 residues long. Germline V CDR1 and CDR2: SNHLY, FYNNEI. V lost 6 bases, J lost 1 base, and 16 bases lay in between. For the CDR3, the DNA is TGTGCCAGCAGCGGGGATCTTTTCTTTGCCAAAAACATTCAGTACTTC. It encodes CASSGDLFFAKNIQYF.

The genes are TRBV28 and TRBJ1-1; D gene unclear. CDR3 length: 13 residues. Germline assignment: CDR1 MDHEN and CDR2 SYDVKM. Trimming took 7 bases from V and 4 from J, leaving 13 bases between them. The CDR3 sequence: CASTITDPTEAFF. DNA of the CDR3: TGTGCCAGCACCATCACAGACCCCACTGAAGCTTTCTTT.

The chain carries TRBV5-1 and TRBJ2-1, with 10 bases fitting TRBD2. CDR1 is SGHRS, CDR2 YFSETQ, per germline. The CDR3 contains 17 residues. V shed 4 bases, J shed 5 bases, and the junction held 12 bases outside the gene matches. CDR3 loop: CASSPAPSGRADNEQFF. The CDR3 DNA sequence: TGCGCCAGCAGCCCCGCCCCGAGCGGGAGGGCCGACAATGAGCAGTTCTTC.

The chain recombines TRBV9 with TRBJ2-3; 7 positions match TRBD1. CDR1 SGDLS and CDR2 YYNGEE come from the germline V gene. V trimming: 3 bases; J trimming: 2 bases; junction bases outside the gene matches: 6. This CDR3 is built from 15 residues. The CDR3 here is CASSGETGPTDTQYF. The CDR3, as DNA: TGTGCCAGCAGCGGAGAGACAGGGCCCACAGATACGCAGTATTTT.

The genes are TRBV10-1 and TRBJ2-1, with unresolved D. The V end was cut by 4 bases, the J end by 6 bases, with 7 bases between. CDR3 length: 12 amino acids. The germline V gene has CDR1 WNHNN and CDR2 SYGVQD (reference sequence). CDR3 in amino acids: CASSGVANEQFF. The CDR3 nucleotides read TGCGCCAGCAGTGGTGTAGCCAATGAGCAGTTCTTC.

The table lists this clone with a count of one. The CDR3 protein is CASSLSGAGANVLTF. CDR3 nucleotide sequence: TGTGCCAGCAGCCTCTCAGGGGCTGGGGCCAACGTCCTGACTTTC. The chain employs TRBV6-5 and TRBJ2-6; D is possibly TRBD1 (6 bases). Trimming took off 6 bases at V and 2 bases at J, with 11 bases between the two ends. Germline loops: CDR1 MNHEY, CDR2 SVGAGI. The CDR3 spans 15 residues.